The text below deals with one T cell receptor beta chain. In this sample, this clonotype turned up a few times. It lacks a known antigen. No quality values exist for individual bases; no much larger clone is one base distant. Ficoll-Paque density gradient centrifugation was used to isolate PBMCs. From a lookup of the germline V gene, CDR1 and CDR2 are SGHTA and FQGNSA. Here V drops 3 bases and J drops 6 bases, and the junction holds 7 bases not matched to any gene. Spanning cysteine to phenylalanine, the CDR3 consists of 15 amino acids. The read is trimmed to its CDR3 DNA, 45 bases read in frame from base 1. This entry comes from a study of T-cell memory formation after mild COVID-19 (dated by TCRdb to 2020 to 2023). Background for the entire study: Most TCR sequence clusters were specific to one of the two donors. Two young, previously healthy adult volunteers, one female and one male, were included in the cohort. In a couple of donors, T-cell clones that expanded and contracted after mild COVID-19 were tracked by sequencing TCRalpha and TCRbeta repertoires over time. What the authors observed across the whole study: Contracting CD4+ clones turned up mainly in the CM and EM memory subsets, whereas EMRA was where CD8+ clones were enriched. SARS-CoV-2 specificity was not confirmed for the second-wave clones peaking on day 37. From day 15 to 85, contracting clones showed balanced CD4/CD8 phenotypes, whereas a second wave of clones that expanded from day 15 to 37 leaned towards CD4+. Some responding clones were detected in pre-infection memory, suggesting pre-existing cross-reactive memory T cells joined the SARS-CoV-2 response. The study included only a couple of mild cases, and larger cohorts that include severe cases with pre-infection samples were judged to be necessary.

Instrument used: Illumina NovaSeq 6000. Using 5'RACE with constant-segment primers, TCRalpha and TCRbeta cDNA libraries were constructed, with sample barcodes and unique molecular identifiers added in the process. RNA was extracted from every sample with Trizol reagent. Libraries were amplified in two PCR steps, with a second sample barcode and Illumina TruSeq adapters added in the second step. The libraries were sequenced on an Illumina NovaSeq using 2 x 150 bp paired-end reads. The study's processing was this. Reads were demultiplexed and collapsed into UMI-guided consensus sequences with migec v1.2.7. Using mixcr v2.1.11, the UMI consensuses were aligned to TRA and TRB V and J templates and assembled into clonotypes. A clonotype was counted as expanded or contracted only if both edgeR and NoisET called the change significant, with noise models trained on biological replicates. For edgeR calls, a false discovery rate-adjusted p below 0.01 and a log2 fold-change threshold of 1 were applied. As an exploratory analysis of dynamics, max-normalized trajectories of the 1000 most abundant clonotypes were examined with PCA combined with hierarchical clustering. Separately sequenced CD4+ and CD8+ repertoires were used to assign the CD4 or CD8 phenotype of responding clones. TCRdb ran its own pipeline on the public reads, namely fastp trimming at Q25 and MiXCR clone calling, and kept in-frame beta chains. Identical CDR3 protein sequences are pooled into one entry, listed with their most common genes and DNA. Clone size and V and J calls follow TCRdb, not the original study. This sample gives under 450,000 distinct CDR3 sequences in total; roughly 14% of them show up just once. Of the sample, around 21% is held by the ten largest clones.

The source material was PBMCs or a T cell subset sorted from them (not recorded which). The clonotype was recovered from a man between 18 and 35 years old who had mild COVID-19 (a few samples of this study predate the infection). The sample titles of this study are shuffled in the database, so cell type and time point are left out; the donor was told from shared clones. The rearranged chain carries TRBV7-2 and TRBJ2-1; 8 bases in between match TRBD1. This receptor has the CDR3 CASSFRDRTRNEQFF. In nucleotide form, the sequence is TGTGCCAGCAGCTTCCGGGACAGGACTCGCAATGAGCAGTTCTTC.